The 20 T cell receptor beta chains below all came from one sample that was sequenced in a study of cytomegalovirus exposure and HLA in healthy donors. With 60 Vbeta and 13 Jbeta primers, the PCR was carried out. The data were produced by immunoSEQ multiplex PCR, yet TCRdb's version contains in-frame clones alone and is incomplete. In all, the sample yields some 51,000 clones. What was sequenced was PBMCs. These receptors were collected from a man between 45 and 60 years old in good health and CMV-seropositive.

As DNA, the CDR3 is TGTGCCAGCAGCTTCGTGGGGACAGGGAACACTGAAGCTTTCTTT. It is translated as CASSFVGTGNTEAFF. The genes are TRBV7-9 and TRBJ1-1; 8 bases map to TRBD1. Unmatched junction bases numbered 4, after V lost 3 bases and J lost 1 base. This CDR3 has 15 amino acids. Germline V lookup: CDR1 SEHNR, CDR2 FQNEAQ (reference sequence).

The chain uses TRBV29-1 and TRBJ1-2; perhaps TRBD1 as D (6 bases). CDR3 length: 11 residues. Trimming took 7 bases from V and 3 from J, leaving 9 bases between them. Germline lookup yields CDR1 SQVTM and CDR2 ANQGSEA. Here the CDR3 reads CSAGVDYGYTF. DNA of the CDR3: TGCAGCGCAGGGGTAGACTATGGCTACACCTTC.

The CDR3 bases are TGTGCCAGCAGCCAAGAGGGGGGAAGCAATCAGCCCCAGCATTTT. It is translated as CASSQEGGSNQPQHF. The J gene is TRBJ1-5, the V gene TRBV4-2; D is possibly TRBD1 (5 bases). CDR1 is LGHNA, CDR2 YNFKEQ, per germline. This CDR3 spans 15 amino acids. Trimming removed 0 bases from V and 1 base from J, with 7 bases in between.

In regard to this clone: This sample also contains other DNA sequences that code for the same CDR3. This rearrangement joins TRBV18 to TRBJ2-7; tentatively, D is TRBD2 (5 bases). Germline assignment: CDR1 KGHSH and CDR2 LQKENI. V was shortened by 4 bases and J by 2 bases, with 9 bases between the two germline ends. The CDR3 spans 13 residues. Written as DNA, the CDR3 is TGTGCCAGCTCACGCAATAGCGCCTACGAGCAGTACTTC. This codes for CASSRNSAYEQYF.

The rearrangement joins TRBV30 to TRBJ1-5, with 11 bases that match TRBD1. The CDR3 covers 14 residues. After removal of 2 bases from V and 6 bases from J, the junction contained 3 bases not matched to a gene. CDR1 and CDR2 from the germline V gene are GTSNPN and SVGIG (reference sequence). CDR3 sequence (DNA): TGTGCCTGGAGTTCCGGGACAGGGGGTCAGCCCCAGCATTTT. Protein sequence: CAWSSGTGGQPQHF.

The gene calls are TRBV5-1 and TRBJ1-6; D is ambiguous. Trimming removed 4 bases from V and 1 base from J, with 9 bases in between. Germline V gene data show CDR1 as SGHRS and CDR2 as YFSETQ. CDR3 length: 15 amino acids. The CDR3 region has the DNA TGCGCCAGCAGCCAACAGACATCCTATAATTCACCCCTCCACTTT. Translated, it gives CASSQQTSYNSPLHF.

This rearrangement joins TRBV7-2 to TRBJ1-5, with TRBD1 matching over 8 bases. Germline CDR1 reads SGHTA; CDR2 reads FQGNSA. The length of the CDR3 is 14 residues. The V segment lost 2 bases and the J segment 7 bases; nucleotides outside the gene matches: 4. The CDR3 spells CASSLQGAQQPQHF. The CDR3 nucleotides read TGTGCCAGCAGCTTACAGGGGGCACAACAGCCCCAGCATTTT.

The CDR3 DNA follows: TGTGCCAGTAGTCCCCAGGGATTTGCTGAAGCTTTCTTT. It codes for CASSPQGFAEAFF. V is TRBV19 and J is TRBJ1-1; a weak D match, TRBD1 (5 bases). The CDR3 contains 13 residues. Germline-derived CDR1 and CDR2 are LNHDA and SQIVND (reference sequence). V dropped 5 bases and J dropped 6 bases, with 13 bases sitting between them.

The V and J genes are TRBV7-3 and TRBJ2-7, with D possibly TRBD1 on 5 matching bases. Germline CDR1 is SGHTA and CDR2 is FQGTGA. This CDR3 is built from 15 residues. Trimming took 4 bases from V and 3 from J, leaving 16 bases between them. The CDR3 nucleotides are TGTGCCAGCAGCTCCCCGGACAAGGGTCGCTACGAGCAGTACTTC. It encodes CASSSPDKGRYEQYF. The full variable domain, in which reference TRBV7-3 and TRBJ2-7 provide the parts outside the CDR3, is GAGVSQTPSNKVTEKGKYVELRCDPISGHTALYWYRQSLGQGPEFLIYFQGTGAADDSGLPNDRFFAVRPEGSVSTLKIQRTERGDSAVYLCASSSPDKGRYEQYFGPGTRLTVT.

The chain employs TRBV29-1 and TRBJ2-3; D might be TRBD2 (5 bases). The ends were cut back, 4 bases at V and 1 base at J, with 9 bases in the middle. This CDR3 is built from 13 residues. CDR1 and CDR2 from the germline V gene are SQVTM and ANQGSEA. The CDR3 region has the DNA TGCAGCGTTGTCACTAGTCGCACAGATACGCAGTATTTT. Residues: CSVVTSRTDTQYF.

The J gene is TRBJ2-1, the V gene TRBV28; weak D call: TRBD2 (5 bases). CDR1 and CDR2 (germline): MDHEN, SYDVKM. The V and J ends lost 6 bases and 3 bases respectively, with 12 bases between them. This CDR3 has 14 residues. CDR3 DNA: TGTGCCAGCAGGACCCAGCGGCACTACAATGAGCAGTTCTTC. It encodes CASRTQRHYNEQFF. The entire variable domain, with the rest obtained from reference TRBV28 and TRBJ2-1, is as follows: DVKVTQSSRYLVKRTGEKVFLECVQDMDHENMFWYRQDPGLGLRLIYFSYDVKMKEKGDIPEGYSVSREKKERFSLILESASTNQTSMYLCASRTQRHYNEQFFGPGTRLTVL.

J is TRBJ1-2 and V is TRBV29-1, with unresolved D. Germline assignment: CDR1 SQVTM and CDR2 ANQGSEA. V was clipped by 3 bases and J by 4 bases, with 9 bases between them. This CDR3 comprises 12 residues. This chain's CDR3 is CSVEAVSYGYTF. CDR3 in DNA: TGCAGCGTTGAGGCGGTTTCCTATGGCTACACCTTC.

V gene TRBV7-3 combines with J gene TRBJ1-2; no reliable D call. CDR1 is SGHTA, CDR2 FQGTGA, per germline. The length of the CDR3 is 14 residues. Trimming removed 5 bases at V and 2 bases at J, with 12 bases between. CDR3 in DNA: TGTGCCAGCAGCCCCGCCGGGAACAACTATGGCTACACCTTC. This codes for CASSPAGNNYGYTF. The entire variable domain, with the rest obtained from reference TRBV7-3 and TRBJ1-2, is as follows: GAGVSQTPSNKVTEKGKYVELRCDPISGHTALYWYRQSLGQGPEFLIYFQGTGAADDSGLPNDRFFAVRPEGSVSTLKIQRTERGDSAVYLCASSPAGNNYGYTFGSGTRLTVV.

The chain is built from TRBV27 and TRBJ1-1; possible D gene TRBD1, 6 bases. The CDR3 extends over 15 amino acids. Germline V gene lookup returns CDR1 MNHEY and CDR2 SMNVEV (reference sequence). V lost 7 bases to trimming and J lost 4 bases, with 19 bases between them. CDR3 DNA: TGTGCCAGCACCCCCCAGGGGTACGGAAGCACTGAAGCTTTCTTT. Amino acids: CASTPQGYGSTEAFF.

J is TRBJ1-2 and V is TRBV9; 9 bases fit TRBD1. This CDR3 has 15 amino acids. Per germline, CDR1 SGDLS and CDR2 YYNGEE. Trimming removed 0 bases from V and 4 bases from J; junction bases left unmatched: 4. CDR3 sequence: CASSVGGTGFYGYTF. The CDR3 DNA reads as TGTGCCAGCAGCGTAGGGGGGACAGGGTTCTATGGCTACACCTTC.

V is TRBV4-3 and J is TRBJ1-1; 9 nucleotides align to TRBD1. This CDR3 region has 15 residues. Unmatched junction bases numbered 7, after V lost 4 bases and J lost 4 bases. CDR1 LGHNA and CDR2 YSLEER come from the germline V gene. The DNA for the CDR3 is TGCGCCAGCAGCCTCTCACAGGGGGCCACCACTGAAGCTTTCTTT. Translation gives CASSLSQGATTEAFF.

The CDR3 loop reads CAWSTPGQNTEAFF. In nucleotides, the CDR3 is TGTGCCTGGAGTACTCCGGGACAGAACACTGAAGCTTTCTTT. The rearrangement joins TRBV30 to TRBJ1-1, with D possibly being TRBD1 (6 bases). Germline V lookup: CDR1 GTSNPN, CDR2 SVGIG (reference sequence). Trimming removed 2 bases from V and 1 base from J, with 11 bases in between. The length of the CDR3 is 14 residues.

Details on this clone: The junction differs from germline at one of its ends, possibly a read error. The chain recombines TRBV4-1 with TRBJ1-6; 9 bases line up with TRBD1. The CDR3 runs to 15 residues. Germline loops: CDR1 MGHRA, CDR2 YSYEKL. DNA of the CDR3: TGCGCCAGCAGTCAAGACAGGGGGAGAAATTCACCCCTCCACTTT. Residues: CASSQDRGRNSPLHF.

V gene TRBV4-3 combines with J gene TRBJ2-4, with TRBD1 matching 8 bases. CDR3 length: 18 residues. After removal of 3 bases from V and 0 bases from J, the junction contained 10 bases not matched to a gene. The germline gives CDR1 LGHNA, CDR2 YSLEER. Here the CDR3 DNA reads TGCGCCAGCAGCCAGGACAGGGCGCTCTTTAGAGCCAAAAACATTCAGTACTTC. Translating gives CASSQDRALFRAKNIQYF.

J is TRBJ2-2 and V is TRBV6-4; tentatively, D is TRBD1 (5 bases). This CDR3 is built from 14 residues. V was trimmed by 10 bases and J by 6 bases, leaving 18 bases between them. CDR1 MRHNA and CDR2 SNTAGT come from the germline V gene. The CDR3 region has the DNA TGTGCCACCCGCCAAGGACAATCTGCCGGGGAGCTGTTTTTT. Protein sequence: CATRQGQSAGELFF.